Below are 19 T cell receptor beta chains sequenced from a single sample in a study of graft-versus-host responses after intestinal transplantation. TCRdb's table, derived via immunoSEQ multiplex PCR, lists solely in-frame clones and lacks some. The sample consists of roughly 19,000 clones, about 65% of them appearing once. Intraepithelial and lamina propria lymphocytes were isolated from graft specimens. This material consisted of ileum tissue, taken roughly 3 weeks after intestinal transplant. Receptors originate from a human patient who received an intestinal transplant, so some T cells may come from the graft donor.

This chain connects TRBV29-1 to TRBJ1-1; a weak D match, TRBD1 (5 bases). Germline V lookup: CDR1 SQVTM, CDR2 ANQGSEA. V dropped 3 bases and J dropped 0 bases, with 11 bases sitting between them. The CDR3 is made up of 14 amino acids. The CDR3 DNA sequence: TGCAGCGTTGACCCTCAGGGCCTGAACACTGAAGCTTTCTTT. It encodes CSVDPQGLNTEAFF.

The chain joins TRBV29-1 to TRBJ2-7; tentative D call: TRBD1 (5 bases). The CDR3 loop spans 15 amino acids. V was clipped by 5 bases and J by 2 bases, with 19 bases between them. Per germline, CDR1 SQVTM and CDR2 ANQGSEA. This CDR3 reads CSVSFGDSLPYEQYF. CDR3 DNA sequence: TGCAGCGTTTCCTTTGGCGACAGCCTACCCTACGAGCAGTACTTC.

The chain is built from TRBV7-3 and TRBJ1-2; 9 bases are shared with TRBD1. This CDR3 contains 18 residues. Germline V lookup: CDR1 SGHTA, CDR2 FQGTGA. Trimming cost V 5 bases and J 7 bases; bases outside gene matches: 20. The CDR3 is CASSARSRGQGAECGYTF. The CDR3 DNA sequence: TGTGCCAGCAGCGCTAGGTCCAGGGGACAGGGAGCCGAATGTGGCTACACCTTC.

The chain uses TRBV7-9 and TRBJ1-6, with D tentatively TRBD1 (5 bases). In germline, CDR1 is SEHNR, CDR2 FQNEAQ (reference sequence). V was trimmed by 3 bases and J by 9 bases, leaving 12 bases between them. The CDR3 spans 14 residues. The CDR3 DNA follows: TGTGCCAGCAGCTTGGGGGGACTATCTTCACCCCTCCACTTT. Amino acid sequence: CASSLGGLSSPLHF.

The rearrangement uses TRBV27 and TRBJ2-3; 11 nucleotides match TRBD1. With V trimmed by 9 bases and J by 1 base, 3 bases remained unmatched. The CDR3 covers 14 residues. Germline-derived CDR1 and CDR2 are MNHEY and SMNVEV (reference sequence). CDR3 DNA sequence: TGTGCCAGTGGACAGGGGGCAGGCACAGATACGCAGTATTTT. This codes for CASGQGAGTDTQYF.

This clone was detected a few times. The rearrangement links TRBV2 to TRBJ2-7, with D hard to call. The CDR3 has 12 residues. The V gene lost 6 bases and the J gene lost 4 bases, with 10 bases spanning the gap. The germline V gene encodes CDR1 SNHLY and CDR2 FYNNEI. The CDR3 DNA reads TGTGCCAGCAGGGATCTGACTTACGAGCAGTACTTC. As protein: CASRDLTYEQYF.

By sample share, this clone is large. The chain carries TRBV5-1 and TRBJ2-1; D is undetermined. Between the trimmed V and J ends, which lost 4 bases and 5 bases, there was a span of 4 bases. The germline CDR1 and CDR2 sequences are SGHRS and YFSETQ. The CDR3 covers 11 residues. The CDR3 here is CASSPDNEQFF. The CDR3 DNA sequence: TGCGCCAGCAGCCCGGACAATGAGCAGTTCTTC.

This chain links TRBV7-2 with TRBJ1-2; D is unresolved. CDR1 SGHTA and CDR2 FQGNSA come from the germline V gene. The CDR3 totals 15 residues. V was trimmed by 7 bases and J by 4 bases, leaving 19 bases between them. The CDR3 nucleotides read TGTGCCAGCACCACCTTAGGCGCCTCGGGCTATGGCTACACCTTC. Translation: CASTTLGASGYGYTF.

The CDR3 DNA reads as TGTGCCAGCAGTTCGAAATGGCGAACTAATTGTGGGACAGGGACGAACACTGAAGCTTTCTTT. It codes for CASSSKWRTNCGTGTNTEAFF. The chain joins TRBV27 to TRBJ1-1, with 9 bases aligning to TRBD1. J lost 1 base, V lost 4 bases, and 22 bases had no gene match. The CDR3 loop spans 21 amino acids. The germline CDR1 and CDR2 sequences are MNHEY and SMNVEV (reference sequence).

The chain recombines TRBV7-8 with TRBJ2-3; D is possibly TRBD2 (6 bases). Trimming removed 3 bases from V and 5 bases from J, with 6 bases in between. The CDR3 consists of 12 residues. Looked up from germline, CDR1 is SGHVS and CDR2 is FQNEAQ. The CDR3 sequence is CASSFGGDTQYF. The CDR3 nucleotides read TGTGCCAGCAGCTTCGGGGGAGATACGCAGTATTTT. The whole variable domain, remainder taken from reference TRBV7-8 and TRBJ2-3, is GAGVSQSPRYKVAKRGQDVALRCDPISGHVSLFWYQQALGQGPEFLTYFQNEAQLDKSGLPSDRFFAERPEGSVSTLKIQRTQQEDSAVYLCASSFGGDTQYFGPGTRLTVL.

The chain recombines TRBV13 with TRBJ2-3, with 11 bases that match TRBD2. Germline CDR1 is PRHDT and CDR2 is FYEKMQ (reference sequence). The CDR3 spans 16 residues. The ends lost 5 bases at V and 2 bases at J; junction bases unmatched: 6. For the CDR3, the DNA is TGTGCCAGCAGCCTCGGGACTAGCGGATACACAGATACGCAGTATTTT. It encodes CASSLGTSGYTDTQYF.

The chain joins TRBV13 to TRBJ2-1, with D possibly being TRBD2 (5 bases). Germline CDR1 and CDR2: PRHDT and FYEKMQ (reference sequence). The CDR3 consists of 14 residues. V was cut by 3 bases and J by 4 bases, with 10 bases left in between. CDR3 in amino acids: CASSFGRVYNEQFF. The CDR3 coding sequence is TGTGCCAGCAGCTTCGGGCGGGTGTACAATGAGCAGTTCTTC.

This clone was counted a single time. The rearrangement joins TRBV11-3 to TRBJ2-7; TRBD2 aligns across 8 bases. The V gene end was trimmed by 4 bases and the J gene end by 6 bases; junction bases not matched to a gene: 8. This CDR3 comprises 14 residues. The germline CDR1 and CDR2 sequences are SGHNT and YENEEA. This CDR3 is CASSYAGGIREQYF. The CDR3 DNA reads as TGTGCCAGCAGCTACGCGGGGGGAATTCGCGAGCAGTACTTC.

The chain carries TRBV7-9 and TRBJ1-1; possible D gene TRBD1, 5 bases. The V and J ends lost 2 bases and 4 bases respectively, with 14 bases between them. CDR1 is SEHNR and CDR2 is FQNEAQ in the germline V gene (reference sequence). The CDR3 is 15 residues long. The CDR3 reads CASSLFTIGGTEAFF. CDR3 nucleotides: TGTGCCAGCAGCTTATTTACGATCGGGGGCACTGAAGCTTTCTTT.

V gene TRBV30 combines with J gene TRBJ2-1; D is possibly TRBD1 (5 bases). V was pared by 1 base and J by 2 bases, with 12 bases between. The CDR3 contains 15 residues. CDR1 and CDR2 (germline): GTSNPN, SVGIG (reference sequence). This CDR3 is CAWSGDSSTYNEQFF. As DNA, the CDR3 is TGTGCCTGGAGTGGAGACAGTAGCACCTACAATGAGCAGTTCTTC.

The table lists this clone with a few counts. The genes are TRBV5-1 and TRBJ1-1; 8 bases are a match to TRBD1. V shed 3 bases and J 3 bases; nucleotides not matched to a gene: 10. Germline V lookup: CDR1 SGHRS, CDR2 YFSETQ. This CDR3 has 16 residues. Written as DNA, the CDR3 is TGCGCCAGCAGCTACCGACAGGGGACACCTTACACTGAAGCTTTCTTT. Translating it yields CASSYRQGTPYTEAFF.

V usage is TRBV9 and J usage is TRBJ2-1; 9 positions agree with TRBD2. Trimming at V came to 1 base and at J to 2 bases, leaving 13 bases not matched to a gene. Per the germline V gene, CDR1 is SGDLS and CDR2 is YYNGEE. The CDR3 covers 19 residues. The CDR3 region has the DNA TGTGCCAGCAGCGTACACCCCTCTGCGCGGGGGGGTACCTACAATGAGCAGTTCTTC. Protein product: CASSVHPSARGGTYNEQFF.

The V and J genes are TRBV28 and TRBJ1-2; TRBD1 matches at 9 bases. Per germline, CDR1 MDHEN and CDR2 SYDVKM. CDR3 size: 17 residues. V shed 10 bases, J shed 0 bases, and the junction held 15 bases outside the gene matches. CDR3 loop: CATQASGQGNSNYGYTF. The CDR3 DNA is TGTGCCACTCAAGCATCAGGACAGGGGAACTCTAACTATGGCTACACCTTC.

On this clone itself: The same CDR3 is also encoded by other DNA sequences in this sample. The rearrangement links TRBV28 to TRBJ2-3; TRBD2 matches 13 bases. V was clipped by 6 bases and J by 3 bases; unmatched bases: 3. The CDR3 loop spans 15 amino acids. CDR1 MDHEN and CDR2 SYDVKM come from the germline V gene. CDR3 sequence reads: CASSRTSGRTDTQYF. The DNA of the CDR3 is TGTGCCAGCAGCCGGACTAGCGGGAGAACAGATACGCAGTATTTT. Full variable domain (outside the CDR3, taken from reference TRBV28 and TRBJ2-3): DVKVTQSSRYLVKRTGEKVFLECVQDMDHENMFWYRQDPGLGLRLIYFSYDVKMKEKGDIPEGYSVSREKKERFSLILESASTNQTSMYLCASSRTSGRTDTQYFGPGTRLTVL.